This TCR beta chain was captured in a study of T cells in Graves' hyperthyroidism and ophthalmopathy. General observations from the study: Peripheral blood also featured most of the thyroid clonotypes expanded above 0.001. Ophthalmopathy was distinguished from stable hyperthyroidism by 13 V-J signatures.

Germline loops: CDR1 SNHLY, CDR2 FYNNEI. The CDR3 totals 13 residues. Trimming removed 5 bases at V and 1 base at J, with 8 bases between. Diagnosis relied on clinical symptoms, serum thyroxine and TRAb, thyroid ultrasound and orbital computed tomography. RNA transcripts served as the template for amplifying TCR beta CDR3 regions. First-round RT-PCR targeting the TCR CDR3 was performed with the HTBI primer set. TCRdb re-derived calls from the multiplex PCR reads in MiXCR, one entry per CDR3 protein. Of hundreds of thousands of distinct CDR3 sequences listed, less than 20% were seen once; the top ten hold about 50%. As regards this clonotype: The antigen is undetermined.

The clonotype originates from a middle-aged man with Graves' ophthalmopathy. What was sequenced was blood. The chain links TRBV2 to TRBJ1-1; unclear D gene. CDR3 residues: CASSRKQNTEAFF. In DNA form, the CDR3 reads TGTGCCAGCAGTCGTAAACAGAACACTGAAGCTTTCTTT.